In this sample, the clone carrying this TCR beta chain turned up a few times. Its antigen is not identified. This entry comes from a study of neoadjuvant nivolumab and ipilimumab in lung cancer. At the level of the study: The combination arm added day-1 ipilimumab 1 mg/kg to nivolumab 3 mg/kg on days 1, 15, 29.

Points from the study as a whole: Only two of four nivolumab-treated tumors gained richness and clonality by surgery. TCR richness and clonality were higher in tumors than adjacent uninvolved lung. Higher pretherapy blood TCR richness went with higher resected-tumor richness.

Deletions cut 9 bases from V and 9 bases from J, with 6 bases between. The CDR3 consists of 9 residues. Germline CDR1 and CDR2: SEHNR and FQNEAQ (reference sequence). The method was immunoSEQ multiplex PCR; TCRdb's version includes in-frame clones alone and lacks a portion of them. The sample consists of roughly 6,200 clones, around three fifths of them appearing once. This material consisted of tumor tissue, taken after neoadjuvant nivolumab, alone or with ipilimumab, at or shortly before surgery. This chain connects TRBV7-9 to TRBJ1-5; a possible D gene is TRBD1 (6 bases). This sequence was found in an adult with non-small cell lung cancer. The CDR3 is CARQGPQHF. DNA of the CDR3: TGTGCCAGACAGGGGCCCCAGCATTTT. Combining the CDR3 with reference TRBV7-9 and TRBJ1-5 gives the whole variable domain DTGVSQNPRHKITKRGQNVTFRCDPISEHNRLYWYRQTLGQGPEFLTYFQNEAQLEKSRLLSDRFSAERPKGSFSTLEIQRTEQGDSAMYLCARQGPQHFGDGTRLSIL.